The 2 T cell receptor beta chains given below trace back to one sample, sequenced in a study of T cell repertoires in cytomegalovirus infection. TCRdb re-called the reads through MiXCR, storing one row per CDR3 protein. The table lists hundreds of thousands of distinct CDR3 sequences, roughly 30% of them singletons. No antigen has been identified for these receptors. The sequencing here drew on cultured CD8+ T cells from PBMCs, taken from culture after CMV antigen stimulation. The receptors shown here come from a human donor in good health (CMV status not recorded). Some clones in this sample may be carry-over from other donors' samples.

The gene calls are TRBV7-6 and TRBJ1-1; D gene unclear. The germline gives CDR1 SGHVS, CDR2 FNYEAQ. The ends were cut back, 5 bases at V and 1 base at J, with 8 bases in the middle. The CDR3 loop spans 13 amino acids. CDR3 in DNA: TGTGCCAGCAGCCGCCTACCGAACACTGAAGCTTTCTTT. This translates into CASSRLPNTEAFF.

CDR3 loop: CSAIETGDTYNSPLHF. In DNA, the CDR3 is TGCAGTGCTATCGAAACAGGGGATACCTATAATTCACCCCTCCACTTT. The J gene is TRBJ1-6, the V gene TRBV20-1; 7 bases agree with TRBD1. The V segment lost 4 bases and the J segment 2 bases; nucleotides outside the gene matches: 8. CDR1 DFQATT and CDR2 SNEGSKA come from the germline V gene (reference sequence). This CDR3 is built from 16 residues.